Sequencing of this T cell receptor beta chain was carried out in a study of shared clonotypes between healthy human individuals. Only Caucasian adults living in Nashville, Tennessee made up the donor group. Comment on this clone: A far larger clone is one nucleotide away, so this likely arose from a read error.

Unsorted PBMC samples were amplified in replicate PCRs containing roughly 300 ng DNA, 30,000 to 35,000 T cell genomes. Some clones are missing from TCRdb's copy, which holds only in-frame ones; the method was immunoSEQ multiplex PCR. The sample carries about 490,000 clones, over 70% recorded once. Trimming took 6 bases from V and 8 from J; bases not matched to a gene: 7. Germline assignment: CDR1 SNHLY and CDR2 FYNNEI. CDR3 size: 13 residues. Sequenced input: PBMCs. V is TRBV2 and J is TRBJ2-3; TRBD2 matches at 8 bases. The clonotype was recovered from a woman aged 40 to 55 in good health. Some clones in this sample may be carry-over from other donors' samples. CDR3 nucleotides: TGTGCCAGCAGAAGCGGGAGTCAAGGTACGCAGTATTTT. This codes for CASRSGSQGTQYF.